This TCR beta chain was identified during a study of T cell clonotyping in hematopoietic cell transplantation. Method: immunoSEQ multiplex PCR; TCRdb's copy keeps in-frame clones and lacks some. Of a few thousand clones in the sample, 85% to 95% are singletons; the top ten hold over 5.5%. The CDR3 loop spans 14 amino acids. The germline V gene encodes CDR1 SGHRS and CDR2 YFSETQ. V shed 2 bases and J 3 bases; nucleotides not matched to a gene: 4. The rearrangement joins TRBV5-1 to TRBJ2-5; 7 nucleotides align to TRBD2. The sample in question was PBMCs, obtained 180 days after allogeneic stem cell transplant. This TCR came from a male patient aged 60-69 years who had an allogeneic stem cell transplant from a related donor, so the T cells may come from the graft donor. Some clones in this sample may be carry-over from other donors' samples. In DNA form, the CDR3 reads TGCGCCAGCAGCTTCGGGCTAGCGGAAGAGACCCAGTACTTC. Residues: CASSFGLAEETQYF.